This T cell receptor (beta chain) was retrieved from a study of beta chain features in type 1 diabetes. Points from the study as a whole: Moderate but significant shortening of TCRB CDR3s was recorded in all four CD4+ subsets from Type 1 diabetes patients. The question of HLA type influencing TCRB rearrangement was one that remained unresolved here.

CDR1 and CDR2 (germline): SGHVS, FQNEAQ. V was clipped by 8 bases and J by 6 bases; unmatched bases: 8. This CDR3 spans 16 amino acids. Each population that was sorted was more than 98% pure. What was sequenced were expressed TCRB transcripts, since all of the isolated RNA had been reverse transcribed. Here immunoSEQ multiplex PCR was the method, and the copy in TCRdb shows in-frame clones only, minus some. The sample includes about 370,000 clones, approximately 15% of them seen just once. This clone was detected a few times. Its cognate antigen is unknown. This clonotype originated in a woman between 18 and 29 years old in good health. The chain employs TRBV7-8 and TRBJ2-3, with 16 bases identical to TRBD2. The sequencing input was naive CD4+ T cells from blood. The CDR3 DNA sequence: TGTGCCAGCGGCCCGGGACTAGCGGGAGGGTCTGATACGCAGTATTTT. Encoded protein: CASGPGLAGGSDTQYF.